Presented here are 15 T cell receptor beta chains from one specimen sequenced in a study of neoadjuvant nivolumab and ipilimumab in lung cancer (dated by TCRdb to the early 2020s). The library relied on the immunoSEQ multiplex PCR assay. Entries here come from immuneACCESS through TCRdb and include only in-frame sequences with V and J called. Some clones fail to appear in such tables; in the studies checked, an unresolved V gene covers under half of the shortfall, and the cause of the remainder is unknown. Within this sample are some 31,000 clones, with 80% to 95% of them counted one time only. The ten largest clones add up to roughly 2% of the sample. The time point label corresponds to: at surgical resection after neoadjuvant nivolumab +/- ipilimumab. The sequencing used peripheral blood, collected after neoadjuvant nivolumab, alone or with ipilimumab, at or shortly before surgery. The receptors derive from an adult with non-small cell lung cancer.

The chain employs TRBV5-4 and TRBJ2-2, with 8 bases aligning to TRBD1. The CDR3 totals 16 residues. Germline CDR1 and CDR2: SGHNT and YYREEE (reference sequence). The V gene end was trimmed by 3 bases and the J gene end by 7 bases; junction bases not matched to a gene: 11. CDR3 residues: CASSSRAHGTGGELFF. Here the CDR3 DNA reads TGTGCCAGCAGCTCCCGGGCCCATGGGACAGGCGGGGAGCTGTTTTTT.

The chain employs TRBV2 and TRBJ1-2; possible D gene TRBD1, 5 bases. The CDR3 contains 12 residues. Trimming removed 5 bases from V and 4 bases from J, with 8 bases in between. Germline values: CDR1 SNHLY, CDR2 FYNNEI. CDR3 residues: CASSRQSYGYTF. Here the CDR3 DNA reads TGTGCCAGCAGTAGACAGAGCTATGGCTACACCTTC. Using reference TRBV2 and TRBJ1-2 for the parts outside the CDR3, the full variable domain is EPEVTQTPSHQVTQMGQEVILRCVPISNHLYFYWYRQILGQKVEFLVSFYNNEISEKSEIFDDQFSVERPDGSNFTLKIRSTKLEDSAMYFCASSRQSYGYTFGSGTRLTVV.

This clone was counted a few times. The gene calls are TRBV5-1 and TRBJ1-2; 11 nucleotides align to TRBD1. V gave up 1 base and J gave up 6 bases; unmatched junction bases: 17. Germline V lookup: CDR1 SGHRS, CDR2 YFSETQ. The CDR3 has 19 residues. Here the CDR3 DNA reads TGCGCCAGCAGCTTGTTTCAAGGAGGCCTGGGACAGGGGGGTCATGGCTACACCTTC. Amino acids: CASSLFQGGLGQGGHGYTF.

The chain links TRBV5-1 to TRBJ1-1; D possibly corresponds to TRBD1 (6 bases). Trimming removed 2 bases at V and 4 bases at J, with 15 bases between. Germline CDR1 SGHRS, CDR2 YFSETQ. The CDR3 has 15 residues. This CDR3 is CASSLQGTGSTEAFF. CDR3 nucleotides: TGCGCCAGCAGCTTACAGGGAACGGGGAGCACTGAAGCTTTCTTT.

Turning to this clone: Mismatch with germline at one junction end may stem from a read error. This sequence joins TRBV5-4 and TRBJ1-1; 8 bases align to TRBD1. The CDR3 runs to 15 residues. Per the germline V gene, CDR1 is SGHNT and CDR2 is YYREEE (reference sequence). The CDR3: CASTLTGQVLAEAFF. The CDR3 DNA reads as TGTGCCAGCACCTTGACGGGACAGGTGCTTGCTGAAGCTTTCTTT.

This chain links TRBV10-2 with TRBJ2-5, with unresolved D. This CDR3 comprises 13 residues. The V gene's germline CDR1 is WSHSY and CDR2 SAAADI. V lost 3 bases to trimming and J lost 0 bases, with 5 bases between them. The CDR3 region has the DNA TGCGCCAGCAGTGAAAGGGACCAAGAGACCCAGTACTTC. Its protein is CASSERDQETQYF.

V is TRBV2 and J is TRBJ1-1; D is perhaps TRBD1 (5 bases). CDR3 length: 15 residues. Trimming took 4 bases from V and 1 from J, leaving 13 bases between them. Germline V gene sequence: CDR1 SNHLY, CDR2 FYNNEI. The CDR3: CASSVRGAGNTEAFF. In DNA form, the CDR3 reads TGTGCCAGCAGTGTAAGGGGCGCAGGGAACACTGAAGCTTTCTTT.

Within the sample, this clone is medium-sized. This sequence joins TRBV5-3 and TRBJ2-1, with D unclear. TRBV5-3 belongs to the ORF category, with a function that is uncertain. The CDR3 is 13 amino acids. V was shortened by 3 bases and J by 0 bases, with 4 bases between the two germline ends. The CDR3 loop reads CARSCPSYNEQFF. The CDR3 DNA reads as TGTGCCAGAAGCTGCCCCTCCTACAATGAGCAGTTCTTC.

V is TRBV6-5 and J is TRBJ1-2; TRBD1 might be the D (6 bases). V shed 5 bases and J shed 0 bases, with 13 bases lying between them. This CDR3 is built from 15 residues. The V gene's germline CDR1 is MNHEY and CDR2 SVGAGI. In DNA form, the CDR3 reads TGTGCCAGCAGTCAATACGGGACACCTAACTATGGCTACACCTTC. It translates to CASSQYGTPNYGYTF.

The chain combines TRBV5-1 with TRBJ1-1; maybe TRBD1 (6 bases). The V gene's germline CDR1 is SGHRS and CDR2 YFSETQ. The CDR3 length is 14 residues. Trimming left V 3 bases short and J 5 bases short, with 14 bases between. The CDR3 DNA reads TGCGCCAGCAGCTCACAGGGAATGGGGACTGAAGCTTTCTTT. This codes for CASSSQGMGTEAFF.

V usage is TRBV10-2 and J usage is TRBJ1-3, with a tentative D call TRBD1 (5 bases). Trimming stripped 5 bases from V and 4 bases from J, with 18 bases between. This CDR3 spans 16 amino acids. Germline assignment: CDR1 WSHSY and CDR2 SAAADI. CDR3 bases: TGCGCCAGCAGTCCGAGTCGGCCAGGGCAAGGAAACACCATATATTTT. This encodes CASSPSRPGQGNTIYF.

The chain carries TRBV5-4 and TRBJ2-2; D is ambiguous. The V end lost 0 bases, the J end lost 5 bases, and 14 bases lay between the germline ends. Germline CDR1 is SGHNT and CDR2 is YYREEE (reference sequence). CDR3 length: 16 residues. The CDR3 is CASSLGAPVATGELFF. The CDR3 DNA reads TGTGCCAGCAGCTTGGGGGCACCGGTCGCAACCGGGGAGCTGTTTTTT.

This chain connects TRBV2 to TRBJ2-6; no clear D. Germline V gene data show CDR1 as SNHLY and CDR2 as FYNNEI. Between the trimmed V and J ends, which lost 4 bases and 1 base, there was a span of 5 bases. The CDR3 sequence is 14 residues long. CDR3 sequence (DNA): TGTGCCAGCAGTGTTCTATCTGGGGCCAACGTCCTGACTTTC. Its protein is CASSVLSGANVLTF.

This clone was found a few times. The chain combines TRBV5-1 with TRBJ1-1; 8 nucleotides align to TRBD1. The CDR3 length is 14 residues. Germline lookup yields CDR1 SGHRS and CDR2 YFSETQ. Trimming at V came to 3 bases and at J to 1 base, leaving 2 bases not matched to a gene. The CDR3 is CASSSTGENTEAFF. The CDR3 bases are TGCGCCAGCAGCTCGACAGGGGAGAACACTGAAGCTTTCTTT.

This clone was detected a few times. The V gene is TRBV5-6, the J gene TRBJ2-7; 8 bases fit TRBD1. V shed 4 bases, J shed 3 bases, and the junction held 9 bases outside the gene matches. The CDR3 is made up of 15 amino acids. Germline CDR1 SGHDT, CDR2 YYEEEE. The CDR3 nucleotides are TGTGCCAGCAGCGGGGGGACAGGAGCCTTCTACGAGCAGTACTTC. It translates to CASSGGTGAFYEQYF.